This T cell receptor (beta chain) came from a study of blood T cell repertoires in COVID-19. The overall study: The origin of the acute and convalescent COVID-19 samples was the United States, Italy and Spain. Sources were T cells, B-cell-depleted T cells, or PBMCs; the material itself was cDNA or gDNA.

Using immunoSEQ multiplex PCR, the repertoire was profiled, and TCRdb retains in-frame clones only, with some absent. The repertoire holds fewer than 300,000 clones, with approximately 85% as singletons. This TCR derives from a man aged 50-59 years with active or convalescent COVID-19. The sample consisted of peripheral blood.

The CDR3 sequence: CASSSGQVLNSPLHF. CDR3 coding DNA: TGTGCCAGCAGTTCCGGACAGGTGCTTAATTCACCCCTCCACTTT. The chain combines TRBV27 with TRBJ1-6; 7 bases align to TRBD1. Germline V gives CDR1 MNHEY, CDR2 SMNVEV (reference sequence). After removal of 4 bases from V and 6 bases from J, the junction contained 6 bases not matched to a gene. The CDR3 is 15 residues long.